Following are 32 T cell receptor beta chains from one sample sequenced in a study of cytomegalovirus exposure and HLA in healthy donors. In the PCR, 60 Vbeta and 13 Jbeta primers were used. Assay: immunoSEQ multiplex PCR; the TCRdb copy retains only in-frame clones and omits some. The sample comprises 100,000 to 150,000 clones, roughly four fifths of which are singletons, and 7.3% rests with the top ten. The sequencing input was PBMCs. Receptors were obtained from a male donor in good health and CMV-seronegative.

This chain connects TRBV4-3 to TRBJ2-6; perhaps TRBD1 as D (6 bases). Germline loops: CDR1 LGHNA, CDR2 YSLEER. The CDR3 spans 17 residues. V lost 1 base, J lost 4 bases, and 14 bases lay in between. The CDR3 here is CASSQGEGEPGANVLTF. The CDR3 bases are TGCGCCAGCAGCCAAGGTGAGGGGGAGCCCGGGGCCAACGTCCTGACTTTC.

This clone showed up just a few times. This chain links TRBV28 with TRBJ2-7; maybe TRBD1 (5 bases). The length of the CDR3 is 17 residues. Looked up from germline, CDR1 is MDHEN and CDR2 is SYDVKM. V lost 4 bases, J lost 3 bases, and 22 bases lay in between. The CDR3: CASSSSAQKGPRYEQYF. The CDR3 DNA reads as TGTGCCAGCAGTTCATCCGCCCAGAAGGGGCCACGCTACGAGCAGTACTTC.

DNA for the CDR3: TGCAGCGTTGCGGGACTAGCGGGGCACAATGAGCAGTTCTTC. Translating gives CSVAGLAGHNEQFF. This chain links TRBV29-1 with TRBJ2-1; TRBD2 matches at 13 bases. V shed 4 bases and J 5 bases; nucleotides not matched to a gene: 2. Germline CDR1 reads SQVTM; CDR2 reads ANQGSEA. The CDR3 has 14 amino acids.

The chain uses TRBV28 and TRBJ1-2; D not certain. Trimming stripped 3 bases from V and 8 bases from J, with 13 bases between. The CDR3 spans 13 residues. CDR1 is MDHEN and CDR2 is SYDVKM in the germline V gene. The CDR3 spells CASSFTGWRGYTF. DNA of the CDR3: TGTGCCAGCAGTTTTACGGGATGGCGAGGCTACACCTTC.

V is TRBV5-4 and J is TRBJ2-1; the D gene is possibly TRBD2 (6 bases). V lost 0 bases and J 0 bases, leaving 10 bases between the germline ends. Germline V gene sequence: CDR1 SGHNT, CDR2 YYREEE (reference sequence). CDR3 length: 16 amino acids. The CDR3 is CASSLGFSGSYNEQFF. CDR3 in DNA: TGTGCCAGCAGCTTGGGGTTTAGCGGCTCCTACAATGAGCAGTTCTTC.

V is TRBV2 and J is TRBJ1-1, with D possibly matching TRBD1 (5 bases). The CDR3 runs 11 residues. V was trimmed by 10 bases and J by 4 bases, leaving 10 bases between them. CDR1 and CDR2 from the germline V gene are SNHLY and FYNNEI. The CDR3, as DNA: TGTGCCACCCTAAGGGGCACTGAAGCTTTCTTT. It codes for CATLRGTEAFF.

In this sample, this clone turned up a few times. V is TRBV28 and J is TRBJ2-3, with TRBD2 identical over 12 bases. The CDR3 extends over 17 amino acids. V lost 5 bases, J lost 4 bases, and 10 bases stayed unmatched. In germline, CDR1 is MDHEN, CDR2 SYDVKM. This CDR3 reads CASSPYPSGRVSDTQYF. The CDR3 DNA sequence: TGTGCCAGCAGTCCATATCCTAGCGGGAGGGTCTCAGATACGCAGTATTTT.

V is TRBV4-3 and J is TRBJ2-3; 7 bases line up with TRBD2. CDR1 is LGHNA, CDR2 YSLEER, per germline. The junction had 8 bases not matched to a gene; V was cut back by 1 base and J by 1 base. CDR3 length equals 17 residues. CDR3 DNA: TGCGCCAGCAGCCAAGGGGGCGGGAGATCGGGCACAGATACGCAGTATTTT. As protein: CASSQGGGRSGTDTQYF.

The genes are TRBV11-1 and TRBJ2-3, with 11 nucleotides matching TRBD2. The CDR3 runs 17 residues. Germline CDR1 is SGHAT and CDR2 is FQDESV (reference sequence). V was clipped by 5 bases and J by 1 base; unmatched bases: 8. The DNA of the CDR3 is TGTGCCAGCAGCAAGGTAGCGGGGGGGCCCGGCACAGATACGCAGTATTTT. Its translation is CASSKVAGGPGTDTQYF.

This clone was seen only a few times. The chain is built from TRBV4-2 and TRBJ2-1; D may be TRBD1 (5 bases). The CDR3 spans 15 residues. CDR1 is LGHNA, CDR2 YNFKEQ, per germline. The V end was cut by 4 bases, the J end by 7 bases, with 17 bases between. CDR3 protein: CASSPLEAGPNEQFF. The CDR3 DNA is TGTGCCAGCAGCCCCCTTGAAGCAGGGCCAAATGAGCAGTTCTTC.

In its sample, this clone was seen a few times. The rearrangement joins TRBV7-9 to TRBJ1-2, with D perhaps TRBD1 (6 bases). The V gene lost 5 bases and the J gene lost 5 bases, with 15 bases spanning the gap. CDR3 length: 14 residues. Germline lookup yields CDR1 SEHNR and CDR2 FQNEAQ (reference sequence). This chain's CDR3 is CASSAWTVGYGYTF. CDR3 sequence (DNA): TGTGCCAGCAGCGCCTGGACAGTTGGGTATGGCTACACCTTC.

This chain joins TRBV6-5 and TRBJ1-3, with TRBD1 as a possible D gene (6 bases). CDR1 is MNHEY, CDR2 SVGAGI, per germline. CDR3 length: 14 amino acids. V gave up 5 bases and J gave up 0 bases, with 8 bases separating them. CDR3 sequence reads: CASSPQGSGNTIYF. CDR3 nucleotide sequence: TGTGCCAGCAGTCCACAGGGCTCTGGAAACACCATATATTTT.

The chain joins TRBV11-2 to TRBJ2-3, with 8 bases matching TRBD2. The germline V gene encodes CDR1 SGHAT and CDR2 FQNNGV. V shed 4 bases, J shed 2 bases, and the junction held 5 bases outside the gene matches. The CDR3 covers 15 residues. CDR3 bases: TGTGCCAGCAGCTATAGCGGGGCTTACACAGATACGCAGTATTTT. This encodes CASSYSGAYTDTQYF. Supplemented by reference TRBV11-2 and TRBJ2-3, the full variable domain reads EAGVAQSPRYKIIEKRQSVAFWCNPISGHATLYWYQQILGQGPKLLIQFQNNGVVDDSQLPKDRFSAERLKGVDSTLKIQPAKLEDSAVYLCASSYSGAYTDTQYFGPGTRLTVL.

This clone turned up a few times. The chain combines TRBV2 with TRBJ2-7, with 8 bases matching TRBD1. V dropped 6 bases and J dropped 2; count of bases not matched to a gene: 3. The CDR3 is 13 amino acids. Germline CDR1 SNHLY, CDR2 FYNNEI. The CDR3 nucleotides are TGTGCCAGCAGGAGGGACAGGCCCTACGAGCAGTACTTC. Protein sequence: CASRRDRPYEQYF.

The sample holds a few counts of this clone. The rearrangement uses TRBV28 and TRBJ2-7, with D tentatively TRBD1 (5 bases). Looked up from germline, CDR1 is MDHEN and CDR2 is SYDVKM. V gave up 5 bases and J gave up 0 bases, with 14 bases separating them. The CDR3 loop spans 15 amino acids. CDR3 in amino acids: CASSPRTTNSYEQYF. Here the CDR3 DNA reads TGTGCCAGCAGTCCCAGGACAACCAACTCCTACGAGCAGTACTTC. The full variable domain, with the rest looked up from reference TRBV28 and TRBJ2-7, is DVKVTQSSRYLVKRTGEKVFLECVQDMDHENMFWYRQDPGLGLRLIYFSYDVKMKEKGDIPEGYSVSREKKERFSLILESASTNQTSMYLCASSPRTTNSYEQYFGPGTRLTVT.

This sequence joins TRBV15 and TRBJ1-2, with D possibly TRBD1 on 6 matching bases. The V gene lost 0 bases and the J gene lost 6 bases, with 17 bases spanning the gap. Germline values: CDR1 LNHNV, CDR2 YYDKDF (reference sequence). This CDR3 spans 16 amino acids. The CDR3 region has the DNA TGTGCCACCAGCAGAGATTTACCCGCAGGGGACAATGGCTACACCTTC. Translated, it gives CATSRDLPAGDNGYTF.

The chain uses TRBV20-1 and TRBJ2-5; D uncertain. The CDR3 contains 11 residues. From germline, CDR1 is DFQATT and CDR2 SNEGSKA (reference sequence). V lost 3 bases and J lost 3, with 5 bases in between. This CDR3 reads CSASREETQYF. In nucleotides, the CDR3 is TGCAGTGCTAGTAGAGAAGAGACCCAGTACTTC.

This clone was seen only once. This sequence joins TRBV19 and TRBJ1-2, with D hard to call. CDR3 size: 14 residues. Germline V lookup: CDR1 LNHDA, CDR2 SQIVND (reference sequence). The V gene lost 7 bases and the J gene lost 7 bases, with 19 bases spanning the gap. Here the CDR3 reads CASIPSVSNGGYTF. In DNA, the CDR3 is TGTGCCAGTATACCATCGGTGTCGAATGGTGGCTACACCTTC.

This chain connects TRBV27 to TRBJ2-3; 7 bases map to TRBD2. The CDR3 runs 16 residues. With 5 bases clipped from V and 2 bases from J, the junction kept 10 bases outside the gene matches. Germline V gives CDR1 MNHEY, CDR2 SMNVEV (reference sequence). In nucleotides, the CDR3 is TGTGCCAGCAGTGTTTACGCTAGCGGCTACACAGATACGCAGTATTTT. Translation gives CASSVYASGYTDTQYF.

This rearrangement joins TRBV20-1 to TRBJ2-3; D uncertain. Trimming took 6 bases from V and 7 from J, leaving 8 bases between them. The V gene's germline CDR1 is DFQATT and CDR2 SNEGSKA (reference sequence). There are 10 residues in the CDR3. The CDR3 region has the DNA TGCAGTGCCCTAGGTAATACGCAGTATTTT. It yields the protein CSALGNTQYF.

A few counts support this clone. This chain uses TRBV19 with TRBJ2-2, with D possibly TRBD2 on 5 matching bases. V was pared by 5 bases and J by 5 bases, with 9 bases between. Germline V gives CDR1 LNHDA, CDR2 SQIVND (reference sequence). This CDR3 contains 13 residues. This CDR3 reads CASSPGETGELFF. CDR3 nucleotides: TGTGCCAGTAGTCCTGGGGAGACCGGGGAGCTGTTTTTT.

J is TRBJ2-5 and V is TRBV7-9, with 13 bases fitting TRBD2. TRBJ2-7 explains the end of the DNA better; the J call may be wrong. This CDR3 spans 15 amino acids. Germline V gene lookup returns CDR1 SEHNR and CDR2 FQNEAQ (reference sequence). CDR3 coding DNA: TGTGCCAGCAGCGCCACTAGCGGGAGGGCCTACGAGCAGTACTTC. It codes for CASSATSGRAYEQYF.

This chain links TRBV11-2 with TRBJ1-1; D is uncertain. Germline CDR1 reads SGHAT; CDR2 reads FQNNGV. The CDR3 runs 14 residues. V shed 6 bases and J shed 0 bases, with 11 bases lying between them. This CDR3 reads CASRNFQVNTEAFF. Written as DNA, the CDR3 is TGTGCCAGCAGAAACTTCCAGGTGAACACTGAAGCTTTCTTT.

The V call is TRBV28, the J call TRBJ2-7, with D uncertain. Germline CDR1 is MDHEN and CDR2 is SYDVKM. The CDR3 has 15 residues. The V gene lost 6 bases and the J gene lost 2 bases, with 17 bases spanning the gap. The CDR3 region has the DNA TGTGCCAGCAGCTTACTGGGTTCGGGTCCCTACGAGCAGTACTTC. It translates to CASSLLGSGPYEQYF. Complete variable domain (other parts from reference TRBV28 and TRBJ2-7): DVKVTQSSRYLVKRTGEKVFLECVQDMDHENMFWYRQDPGLGLRLIYFSYDVKMKEKGDIPEGYSVSREKKERFSLILESASTNQTSMYLCASSLLGSGPYEQYFGPGTRLTVT.

This sequence joins TRBV28 and TRBJ1-2, with D perhaps matching TRBD1 (5 bases). CDR3 length: 12 residues. Trimming left V 4 bases short and J 5 bases short, with 8 bases between. Germline assignment: CDR1 MDHEN and CDR2 SYDVKM. The CDR3 loop reads CASSSGSYGYTF. CDR3 in DNA: TGTGCCAGCAGTTCAGGGTCATATGGCTACACCTTC.

This clone was detected only once. The chain uses TRBV15 and TRBJ2-5, with D possibly TRBD2 on 5 matching bases. V lost 6 bases, J lost 3 bases, and 11 bases lay in between. The CDR3 extends over 13 amino acids. Germline CDR1 is LNHNV and CDR2 is YYDKDF (reference sequence). The CDR3: CATSWSGEETQYF. The CDR3 DNA reads as TGTGCCACCAGTTGGAGCGGTGAAGAGACCCAGTACTTC.

This chain links TRBV7-9 with TRBJ2-5; the match to TRBD1 covers 8 bases. Trimming cost V 6 bases and J 6 bases; bases outside gene matches: 15. Germline assignment: CDR1 SEHNR and CDR2 FQNEAQ (reference sequence). This CDR3 contains 16 residues. For the CDR3, the DNA is TGTGCCAGCAGGTCAGGGGGCCAACAGGGGTTGAAGACCCAGTACTTC. It codes for CASRSGGQQGLKTQYF.

The genes are TRBV29-1 and TRBJ1-2, with no clear D. Germline V gene sequence: CDR1 SQVTM, CDR2 ANQGSEA. The ends were cut back, 1 base at V and 4 bases at J, with 7 bases in the middle. The CDR3 is 12 residues long. The CDR3 DNA follows: TGCAGCGTTGAAGCCCCGGGCTATGGCTACACCTTC. This gives the protein CSVEAPGYGYTF.

Regarding this clone: The sample contains more than one DNA sequence encoding this CDR3. V usage is TRBV5-1 and J usage is TRBJ2-7, with 7 bases aligning to TRBD2. The CDR3 runs to 15 residues. The trim removed 0 bases at V and 4 bases at J, leaving 7 bases unmatched. The germline gives CDR1 SGHRS, CDR2 YFSETQ. CDR3 nucleotide sequence: TGCGCCAGCAGCTTGGCGGGAGGCCAGTCTTACGAGCAGTACTTC. It yields the protein CASSLAGGQSYEQYF.

This clone was seen a single time. The CDR3, as DNA: TGTGCCAGCAGCCAACAATTTGGGACAGGGAGCACTGAAGCTTTCTTT. Encoded protein: CASSQQFGTGSTEAFF. The rearrangement links TRBV14 to TRBJ1-1, with 9 bases aligning to TRBD1. There are 16 residues in the CDR3. Trimming at V came to 2 bases and at J to 4 bases, leaving 8 bases not matched to a gene. Per the germline V gene, CDR1 is SGHDN and CDR2 is FVKESK.

V usage is TRBV7-8 and J usage is TRBJ2-1; TRBD2 aligns across 14 bases. Germline CDR1 and CDR2: SGHVS and FQNEAQ. J was trimmed by 0 bases and V by 3 bases; bases with no gene match: 7. The CDR3 has 19 residues. The CDR3 DNA reads as TGTGCCAGCAGCTTCGGACTAGCGGGGGGCTTAAGCTCCTACAATGAGCAGTTCTTC. Amino acid sequence: CASSFGLAGGLSSYNEQFF.

This clone has just a few counts. The gene calls are TRBV7-2 and TRBJ2-1; 7 nucleotides match TRBD1. Germline V gene data show CDR1 as SGHTA and CDR2 as FQGNSA. Unmatched junction bases numbered 8, after V lost 1 base and J lost 14 bases. This CDR3 comprises 13 residues. The CDR3 region has the DNA TGTGCCAGCAGCTTAGGAACGGGACAGCAGGAGTTCTTC. Translating gives CASSLGTGQQEFF.